This T cell receptor beta chain is drawn from a study of blood T cell repertoires in COVID-19. Overall study context: Samples taken during acute and convalescent COVID-19 were collected in the United States, Italy and Spain.

In the original processing: Researchers report that nucleated cell counts were estimated from reference gene primer amplification. Profiled with immunoSEQ multiplex PCR; TCRdb holds only in-frame clones, not every one. V and J calls and clone size are as listed in that table; D and trimming were resolved from the DNA. The sample holds about 130,000 clones, over 85% seen once. The sequencing input was peripheral blood. The TCR originated in a man aged 50-60 years with active COVID-19.

The CDR3 loop is CASSLVRARGTGELFF. The CDR3 nucleotides are TGTGCCAGCAGCTTAGTCCGGGCCCGGGGAACCGGGGAGCTGTTTTTT. This sequence joins TRBV7-8 and TRBJ2-2; D perhaps matches TRBD2 (5 bases). V was pared by 1 base and J by 5 bases, with 14 bases between. The CDR3 covers 16 residues. Germline loops: CDR1 SGHVS, CDR2 FQNEAQ. Full variable domain (outside the CDR3, taken from reference TRBV7-8 and TRBJ2-2): GAGVSQSPRYKVAKRGQDVALRCDPISGHVSLFWYQQALGQGPEFLTYFQNEAQLDKSGLPSDRFFAERPEGSVSTLKIQRTQQEDSAVYLCASSLVRARGTGELFFGEGSRLTVL.